These 22 T cell receptor beta chains originate from one sample sequenced in a study of shared clonotypes between healthy human individuals. Only in-frame clones appear in the TCRdb table, and some are missing; sequencing was by immunoSEQ multiplex PCR. Here the sample spans roughly 700,000 clones, 90% being singletons. Sequenced: memory CD8+ T cells from PBMCs. Noted subset: CD45RO+ cells pooled with CCR7-negative TemRA cells. The receptors derive from a man aged 18 to 29 in good health. Some clones in this sample may be carry-over from other donors' samples.

Concerning this clone itself: The same CDR3 arises from other DNA sequences in this sample as well. The rearrangement uses TRBV6-5 and TRBJ2-7; the match to TRBD2 covers 9 bases. With 2 bases clipped from V and 3 bases from J, the junction kept 2 bases outside the gene matches. Germline assignment: CDR1 MNHEY and CDR2 SVGAGI. This CDR3 has 14 amino acids. CDR3 loop: CASSYGGRGYEQYF. For the CDR3, the DNA is TGTGCCAGCAGTTACGGCGGGAGGGGCTACGAGCAGTACTTC.

The chain is built from TRBV5-1 and TRBJ2-3; D gene unclear. The CDR3 is 19 amino acids. V lost 1 base and J 0 bases, leaving 21 bases between the germline ends. Germline CDR1 reads SGHRS; CDR2 reads YFSETQ. The CDR3 spells CASSLLGTGYSLSTDTQYF. CDR3 coding DNA: TGCGCCAGCAGCTTGTTGGGTACGGGCTACTCGTTAAGCACAGATACGCAGTATTTT.

On this clone: This CDR3 is also generated by other DNA sequences in the sample. The gene calls are TRBV9 and TRBJ2-7; 7 bases are a match to TRBD1. This CDR3 contains 13 residues. Per the germline V gene, CDR1 is SGDLS and CDR2 is YYNGEE. The V and J ends lost 4 bases and 3 bases, in that order; junction bases with no gene match: 4. The CDR3 sequence is CASSRTGDYEQYF. Here the CDR3 DNA reads TGTGCCAGCAGCAGAACAGGGGACTACGAGCAGTACTTC. The variable domain in full, completed from reference TRBV9 and TRBJ2-7, reads DSGVTQTPKHLITATGQRVTLRCSPRSGDLSVYWYQQSLDQGLQFLIQYYNGEERAKGNILERFSAQQFPDLHSELNLSSLELGDSALYFCASSRTGDYEQYFGPGTRLTVT.

In nucleotides, the CDR3 is TGTGCCAGCAGGAAAAAGCGGGAGAATGACGAGCAGTACTTC. As protein: CASRKKRENDEQYF. The J gene is TRBJ2-7, the V gene TRBV6-1, with 8 bases aligning to TRBD2. Trimming took 6 bases from V and 5 from J; bases not matched to a gene: 9. The CDR3 contains 14 residues. Germline V gene data show CDR1 as MNHNS and CDR2 as SASEGT.

This chain connects TRBV9 to TRBJ1-1; D is perhaps TRBD1 (5 bases). CDR3 size: 15 residues. CDR1 and CDR2 (germline): SGDLS, YYNGEE. V was trimmed by 4 bases and J by 1 base, leaving 14 bases between them. In DNA form, the CDR3 reads TGTGCCAGCAGCCCCGGGCGAAGGGGGAACACTGAAGCTTTCTTT. The encoded protein is CASSPGRRGNTEAFF.

V and J are TRBV27 and TRBJ2-2, with TRBD1 matching 9 bases. The CDR3 totals 13 residues. Germline CDR1 MNHEY, CDR2 SMNVEV (reference sequence). V shed 4 bases and J 7 bases; nucleotides not matched to a gene: 1. The chain's CDR3 is CASSWTGDGELFF. As DNA, the CDR3 is TGTGCCAGCAGTTGGACAGGGGACGGGGAGCTGTTTTTT.

J is TRBJ2-7 and V is TRBV5-8; 8 bases align to TRBD1. CDR3 length equals 16 residues. V lost 2 bases to trimming and J lost 1 base; unmatched junction nucleotides: 8. Germline values: CDR1 SGHTS, CDR2 YDEGEE. As DNA, the CDR3 is TGTGCCAGCAGCTTACATCCCCGACAGGGGTCCTACGAGCAGTACTTC. The encoded protein is CASSLHPRQGSYEQYF.

The chain uses TRBV27 and TRBJ2-3; 9 nucleotides align to TRBD1. Germline V lookup: CDR1 MNHEY, CDR2 SMNVEV (reference sequence). Losses at the gene ends were 3 bases for V and 1 base for J; bases not matched to a gene: 5. The CDR3 spans 16 residues. CDR3 protein: CASSLLQGAGTDTQYF. In DNA, the CDR3 is TGTGCCAGCAGTTTGTTACAGGGGGCAGGCACAGATACGCAGTATTTT.

This chain uses TRBV5-1 with TRBJ2-7; 10 bases fit TRBD2. In germline, CDR1 is SGHRS, CDR2 YFSETQ. The CDR3 is 17 amino acids. The trim removed 2 bases at V and 0 bases at J, leaving 8 bases unmatched. The CDR3 coding sequence is TGCGCCAGCAGCTTTGGGTCTAGCGGGGGATACTCCTACGAGCAGTACTTC. Translated: CASSFGSSGGYSYEQYF.

With respect to this clone: The same CDR3 also results from other DNA sequences found in this sample. The V call is TRBV6-4, the J call TRBJ2-1, with 7 bases identical to TRBD2. After removal of 2 bases from V and 4 bases from J, the junction contained 5 bases not matched to a gene. CDR3 length equals 15 residues. The germline V gene has CDR1 MRHNA and CDR2 SNTAGT. CDR3 sequence (DNA): TGTGCCAGCAGTGACGGAGCGGGATCTTACAATGAGCAGTTCTTC. Translating it yields CASSDGAGSYNEQFF.

The J gene is TRBJ2-7, the V gene TRBV5-1; no firm D call. The germline V and J ends were trimmed by 2 bases and 5 bases, with 5 bases remaining between them. The CDR3 totals 11 residues. Germline V gene sequence: CDR1 SGHRS, CDR2 YFSETQ. CDR3 nucleotide sequence: TGCGCCAGCAGCTTTACAGACGAGCAGTACTTC. Translating it yields CASSFTDEQYF.

This chain uses TRBV30 with TRBJ2-7; D remains unclear. The V end was cut by 0 bases, the J end by 2 bases, with 14 bases between. The CDR3 extends over 15 amino acids. Per the germline V gene, CDR1 is GTSNPN and CDR2 is SVGIG (reference sequence). The CDR3 protein is CAWSVKSPSTYEQYF. The DNA for the CDR3 is TGTGCCTGGAGTGTAAAATCCCCTAGTACCTACGAGCAGTACTTC. The full variable domain, with the rest looked up from reference TRBV30 and TRBJ2-7, is SQTIHQWPATLVQPVGSPLSLECTVEGTSNPNLYWYRQAAGRGLQLLFYSVGIGQISSEVPQNLSASRPQDRQFILSSKKLLLSDSGFYLCAWSVKSPSTYEQYFGPGTRLTVT.

This chain joins TRBV9 and TRBJ2-2; perhaps TRBD2 as D (5 bases). The CDR3 spans 14 residues. Germline V lookup: CDR1 SGDLS, CDR2 YYNGEE. Between the trimmed V and J ends, which lost 5 bases and 5 bases, there was a span of 13 bases. The CDR3 spells CASSRMRGTGELFF. For the CDR3, the DNA is TGTGCCAGCAGTAGGATGAGAGGGACCGGGGAGCTGTTTTTT.

This chain joins TRBV18 and TRBJ2-2; D not certain. V shed 2 bases and J shed 5 bases, with 12 bases lying between them. Germline CDR1 KGHSH, CDR2 LQKENI. The CDR3 has 15 residues. In DNA form, the CDR3 reads TGTGCCAGCTCACCAACTCACGCCCGGACCGGGGAGCTGTTTTTT. Amino acid sequence: CASSPTHARTGELFF.

V and J are TRBV6-6 and TRBJ1-1, with D unclear. CDR1 and CDR2 (germline): MNHNY, SVGAGI (reference sequence). Deletions cut 2 bases from V and 5 bases from J, with 9 bases between. This CDR3 contains 13 residues. CDR3 DNA sequence: TGTGCCAGCAGTTACAACTCAAGGACTGAAGCTTTCTTT. This codes for CASSYNSRTEAFF.

This clone has at least ten counts. The chain is built from TRBV11-2 and TRBJ2-3, with D possibly TRBD2 on 6 matching bases. The germline V gene has CDR1 SGHAT and CDR2 FQNNGV. This CDR3 comprises 15 residues. The V and J ends lost 4 bases and 3 bases respectively, with 14 bases between them. CDR3 amino acids: CASSSSVGGTDTQYF. CDR3 DNA: TGTGCCAGCAGCTCATCCGTGGGGGGAACAGATACGCAGTATTTT.

V gene TRBV20-1 combines with J gene TRBJ2-7, with D perhaps matching TRBD2 (6 bases). From germline, CDR1 is DFQATT and CDR2 SNEGSKA (reference sequence). V lost 6 bases, J lost 4 bases, and 10 bases lay in between. The CDR3 totals 11 residues. CDR3 bases: TGCAGTGCGTTGGAGGGGTACGAGCAGTACTTC. Translated: CSALEGYEQYF.

The chain is built from TRBV7-9 and TRBJ1-2; D gene ambiguous. Trimming removed 8 bases from V and 8 bases from J, with 18 bases in between. This CDR3 region has 13 residues. Germline-derived CDR1 and CDR2 are SEHNR and FQNEAQ (reference sequence). The CDR3, as DNA: TGTGCCAGCTCCATGGATTTGGTGAGAGGCTACACCTTC. Its translation: CASSMDLVRGYTF.

V and J are TRBV4-1 and TRBJ2-1; 7 nucleotides agree with TRBD1. Germline V gene data show CDR1 as MGHRA and CDR2 as YSYEKL. The trim removed 1 base at V and 7 bases at J, leaving 7 bases unmatched. The CDR3 contains 15 residues. This CDR3 reads CASSQGQGIINEQFF. The DNA of the CDR3 is TGCGCCAGCAGCCAAGGACAGGGAATTATTAATGAGCAGTTCTTC.

The V and J genes are TRBV19 and TRBJ1-5; no clear D gene. The CDR3 loop spans 15 amino acids. Germline V lookup: CDR1 LNHDA, CDR2 SQIVND (reference sequence). V gave up 5 bases and J gave up 6 bases, with 17 bases separating them. The CDR3 DNA reads as TGTGCCAGTAGTCCTCGTGGGGTGGCGGTTCAGCCCCAGCATTTT. It encodes CASSPRGVAVQPQHF.

The DNA of the CDR3 is TGTGCCAGCAGTTTCGTAGCGGGAGCAGAGACCCAGTACTTC. This encodes CASSFVAGAETQYF. The gene calls are TRBV28 and TRBJ2-5, with 9 bases lining up with TRBD2. This CDR3 contains 14 residues. V lost 3 bases to trimming and J lost 4 bases; unmatched junction nucleotides: 3. The germline gives CDR1 MDHEN, CDR2 SYDVKM.

This rearrangement joins TRBV5-4 to TRBJ2-7; perhaps D is TRBD1 or TRBD2 (6 bases each). V lost 4 bases and J lost 3, with 14 bases in between. The CDR3 extends over 14 amino acids. The germline gives CDR1 SGHNT, CDR2 YYREEE (reference sequence). CDR3 DNA: TGTGCCAGCAGCCCCCGAGGAGGGGGCTACGAGCAGTACTTC. Protein sequence: CASSPRGGGYEQYF.